This TCR beta chain was identified during a study of cytomegalovirus exposure and HLA in healthy donors. The PCR used 60 Vbeta and 13 Jbeta primers. Only in-frame clones appear in the TCRdb table, and some are missing; sequencing was by immunoSEQ multiplex PCR. The sample yields 30,000 to 50,000 clones, 68% seen once. Sequenced: PBMCs. This receptor was taken from a middle-aged man in good health and CMV-seronegative.

CDR3 nucleotides: TGTGCCAGCAGTGAGGATTTACAGAACACAGATACGCAGTATTTT. Its protein is CASSEDLQNTDTQYF. The chain joins TRBV6-4 to TRBJ2-3, with D hard to call. The V gene's germline CDR1 is MRHNA and CDR2 SNTAGT. The CDR3 runs to 15 residues. Trimming left V 3 bases short and J 2 bases short, with 12 bases between.